These 9 T cell receptor beta chains share one sample of origin, sequenced in a study of cytomegalovirus exposure and HLA in healthy donors. PCR involved 60 Vbeta and 13 Jbeta primers. Measured with immunoSEQ multiplex PCR; TCRdb has only the in-frame clones, and not every one. Seen here are more than 100,000 clones, roughly 71% observed once, and the top ten hold 5.8%. The sequencing input was PBMCs. These receptors originate from a woman in her fifties or sixties in good health and CMV-seropositive.

The chain links TRBV12-5 to TRBJ2-7; D is unresolved. V gave up 2 bases and J gave up 6 bases, with 5 bases separating them. The CDR3 extends over 11 amino acids. The germline V gene has CDR1 LGHNT and CDR2 FRNRAP. This CDR3 is CASGLFGEQYF. As DNA, the CDR3 is TGTGCTAGTGGTTTGTTCGGCGAGCAGTACTTC. The full variable domain, with the rest looked up from reference TRBV12-5 and TRBJ2-7, is DARVTQTPRHKVTEMGQEVTMRCQPILGHNTVFWYRQTMMQGLELLAYFRNRAPLDDSGMPKDRFSAEMPDATLATLKIQPSEPRDSAVYFCASGLFGEQYFGPGTRLTVT.

The chain links TRBV9 to TRBJ1-3, with D uncertain. The germline V and J ends were trimmed by 4 bases and 7 bases, with 15 bases remaining between them. This CDR3 is built from 14 residues. Germline V gene lookup returns CDR1 SGDLS and CDR2 YYNGEE. This chain's CDR3 is CASSSPTSGNTIYF. The CDR3 region has the DNA TGTGCCAGCAGCTCCCCGACTAGTGGGAACACCATATATTTT.

CDR3 loop: CASRAQGYNEQFF. The CDR3 DNA follows: TGTGCCAGCAGGGCACAGGGATACAATGAGCAGTTCTTC. The chain combines TRBV7-9 with TRBJ2-1, with D possibly being TRBD1 (6 bases). The CDR3 has 13 amino acids. With 6 bases removed from V and 4 bases from J, the gap between germline ends came to 10 bases. Germline V CDR1 and CDR2: SEHNR, FQNEAQ (reference sequence).

The chain employs TRBV18 and TRBJ2-2; 9 nucleotides align to TRBD2. This CDR3 comprises 19 residues. The germline V gene has CDR1 KGHSH and CDR2 LQKENI. With 1 base clipped from V and 0 bases from J, the junction kept 9 bases outside the gene matches. Here the CDR3 reads CASSPRGSSGAANTGELFF. The CDR3, as DNA: TGTGCCAGCTCACCACGAGGATCTAGCGGGGCCGCGAACACCGGGGAGCTGTTTTTT. Complete variable domain (other parts from reference TRBV18 and TRBJ2-2): NAGVMQNPRHLVRRRGQEARLRCSPMKGHSHVYWYRQLPEEGLKFMVYLQKENIIDESGMPKERFSAEFPKEGPSILRIQQVVRGDSAAYFCASSPRGSSGAANTGELFFGEGSRLTVL.

The chain carries TRBV6-5 and TRBJ2-7, with 8 bases matching TRBD1. The CDR3 is made up of 13 amino acids. The V gene end was trimmed by 7 bases and the J gene end by 2 bases; junction bases not matched to a gene: 4. Germline loops: CDR1 MNHEY, CDR2 SVGAGI. The CDR3 loop is CASTRTGTYEQYF. DNA of the CDR3: TGTGCCAGCACCCGGACAGGGACCTACGAGCAGTACTTC.

The J gene is TRBJ2-7, the V gene TRBV6-5; D gene ambiguous. This CDR3 is built from 11 residues. V was shortened by 4 bases and J by 3 bases, with 4 bases between the two germline ends. Germline V gene sequence: CDR1 MNHEY, CDR2 SVGAGI. The CDR3 region has the DNA TGTGCCAGCAGTTCCCTCTACGAGCAGTACTTC. The encoded protein is CASSSLYEQYF.

This clone showed up just once. The CDR3 DNA sequence: TGTGCCAGCGGGGACAGGGGAGGGTACGAGCAGTACTTC. This encodes CASGDRGGYEQYF. The chain uses TRBV2 and TRBJ2-7; 10 positions match TRBD1. This CDR3 contains 13 residues. Germline V CDR1 and CDR2: SNHLY, FYNNEI. V was clipped by 8 bases and J by 4 bases; unmatched bases: 5.

This chain connects TRBV4-2 to TRBJ2-7; TRBD2 aligns across 7 bases. Germline CDR1 reads LGHNA; CDR2 reads YNFKEQ. The CDR3 spans 16 residues. The trim removed 1 base at V and 3 bases at J, leaving 9 bases unmatched. This chain's CDR3 is CASSQGSPGGVYEQYF. The CDR3 DNA reads as TGTGCCAGCAGCCAAGGATCTCCGGGGGGTGTCTACGAGCAGTACTTC.

This rearrangement joins TRBV15 to TRBJ2-3; 7 nucleotides match TRBD2. Germline V gene data show CDR1 as LNHNV and CDR2 as YYDKDF (reference sequence). After removal of 1 base from V and 1 base from J, the junction contained 2 bases not matched to a gene. This CDR3 has 15 residues. This CDR3 reads CATSRAGGGTDTQYF. CDR3 coding DNA: TGTGCCACCAGCAGAGCGGGGGGTGGCACAGATACGCAGTATTTT. Full variable domain (remainder filled in from reference TRBV15 and TRBJ2-3): DAMVIQNPRYQVTQFGKPVTLSCSQTLNHNVMYWYQQKSSQAPKLLFHYYDKDFNNEADTPDNFQSRRPNTSFCFLDIRSPGLGDTAMYLCATSRAGGGTDTQYFGPGTRLTVL.